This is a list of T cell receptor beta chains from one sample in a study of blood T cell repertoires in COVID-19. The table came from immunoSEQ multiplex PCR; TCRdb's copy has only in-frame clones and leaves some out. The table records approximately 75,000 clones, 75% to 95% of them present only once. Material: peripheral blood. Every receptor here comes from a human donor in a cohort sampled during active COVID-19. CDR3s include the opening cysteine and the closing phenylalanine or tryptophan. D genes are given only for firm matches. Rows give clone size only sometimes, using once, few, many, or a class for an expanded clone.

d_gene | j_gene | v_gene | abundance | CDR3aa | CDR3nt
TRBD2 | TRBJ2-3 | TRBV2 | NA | CASGISGAVTDTQYF | TGTGCCAGCGGGATTAGCGGGGCAGTAACAGATACGCAGTATTTT
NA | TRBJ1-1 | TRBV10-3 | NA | CAISERGGDTEAFF | TGTGCCATCAGTGAGCGGGGGGGGGACACTGAAGCTTTCTTT
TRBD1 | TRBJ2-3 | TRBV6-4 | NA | CASSEGQGADTQYF | TGTGCCAGCAGTGAGGGACAGGGGGCAGATACGCAGTATTTT
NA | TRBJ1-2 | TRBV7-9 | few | CASSPRVAADGYTF | TGTGCCAGCAGCCCCCGCGTCGCCGCGGATGGCTACACCTTC
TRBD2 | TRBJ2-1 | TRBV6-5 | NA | CASNRVVAGGNEQFF | TGTGCCAGCAATCGAGTCGTGGCCGGGGGGAATGAGCAGTTCTTC
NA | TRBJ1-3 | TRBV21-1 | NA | CASGGSGPPARNTIYF | TGTGCCAGCGGGGGGTCGGGGCCTCCGGCGAGGAACACCATATATTTT
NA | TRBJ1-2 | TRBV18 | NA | CASSEDSGPNYGYTF | TGTGCCAGCTCAGAGGACAGCGGCCCGAACTATGGCTACACCTTC
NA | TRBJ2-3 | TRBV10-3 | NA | CAISESKGVRVTDTQYF | TGTGCCATCAGTGAGTCGAAAGGGGTCAGGGTCACAGATACGCAGTATTTT
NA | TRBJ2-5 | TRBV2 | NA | CASSFTGPRETQYF | TGTGCCAGCAGCTTCACAGGGCCGCGAGAGACCCAGTACTTC
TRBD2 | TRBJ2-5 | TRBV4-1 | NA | CASSPGTSGGWETQYF | TGCGCCAGCAGCCCCGGGACTAGCGGGGGGTGGGAGACCCAGTACTTC
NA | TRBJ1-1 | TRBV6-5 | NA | CASSYVQGSEAFF | TGTGCCAGCAGTTACGTCCAGGGATCTGAAGCTTTCTTT
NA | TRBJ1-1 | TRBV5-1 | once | CASSFRGPMNTEAFF | TGCGCCAGCAGCTTCAGGGGCCCCATGAACACTGAAGCTTTCTTT
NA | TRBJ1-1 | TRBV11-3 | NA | CASSLGPNTEAFF | TGTGCCAGCAGCTTGGGCCCGAACACTGAAGCTTTCTTT
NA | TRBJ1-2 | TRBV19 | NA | CASSVSGSAKGGYTF | TGTGCCAGTAGTGTCTCGGGATCTGCGAAGGGAGGCTACACCTTC
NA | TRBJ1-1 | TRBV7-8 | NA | CASSLVGGGNTEAFF | TGTGCCAGCAGCTTAGTGGGGGGAGGGAACACTGAAGCTTTCTTT
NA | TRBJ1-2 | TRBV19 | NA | CASSIQGSGYTF | TGTGCCAGTAGTATACAGGGTAGTGGCTACACCTTC
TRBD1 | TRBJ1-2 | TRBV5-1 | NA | CASSSTPSGGDWLGGGYTF | TGCGCCAGCAGCTCGACGCCTTCAGGGGGCGATTGGCTAGGAGGTGGCTACACCTTC
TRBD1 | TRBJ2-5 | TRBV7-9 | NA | CASTRDRGLETQYF | TGTGCCAGCACCCGGGACAGGGGCCTAGAGACCCAGTACTTC
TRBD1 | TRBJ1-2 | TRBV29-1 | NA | CSVGTGVDGYTF | TGCAGCGTCGGGACAGGGGTTGATGGCTACACCTTC
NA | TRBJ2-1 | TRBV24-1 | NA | CATSDGGLDEQFF | TGTGCCACCAGTGATGGAGGGTTGGATGAGCAGTTCTTC
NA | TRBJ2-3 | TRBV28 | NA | CASSFFGRSTDTQYF | TGTGCCAGCAGTTTTTTTGGTCGGAGCACAGATACGCAGTATTTT
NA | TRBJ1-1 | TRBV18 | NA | CASSPQGNTEAFF | TGTGCCAGCTCACCCCAGGGAAACACTGAAGCTTTCTTT
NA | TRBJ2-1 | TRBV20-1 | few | CSAERASQFF | TGCAGTGCTGAGAGGGCTAGCCAGTTCTTC
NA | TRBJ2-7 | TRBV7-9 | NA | CASSLAVTGPSSYEQYF | TGTGCCAGCAGCTTAGCCGTGACAGGACCCAGCTCCTACGAGCAGTACTTC
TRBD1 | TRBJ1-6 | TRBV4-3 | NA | CASSQPPPTGGNNSPLHF | TGCGCCAGCAGCCAGCCCCCTCCCACAGGGGGAAATAATTCACCCCTCCACTTT
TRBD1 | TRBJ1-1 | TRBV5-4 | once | CASSPPQGAIRSTEAFF | TGTGCCAGCAGCCCCCCTCAGGGGGCCATACGGTCGACTGAAGCTTTCTTT
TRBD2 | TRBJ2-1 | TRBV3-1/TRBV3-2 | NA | CASSQVPTTSGVRNNEQFF | TGTGCCAGCAGCCAAGTTCCTACCACTAGCGGGGTAAGGAACAATGAGCAGTTCTTC
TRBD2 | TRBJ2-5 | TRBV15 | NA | CATSVRGGQETQYF | TGTGCCACCAGCGTCCGGGGGGGACAAGAGACCCAGTACTTC
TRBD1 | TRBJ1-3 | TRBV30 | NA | CAWSKGQGIPTYSGNTIYF | TGTGCCTGGAGCAAAGGACAGGGAATACCGACGTACTCTGGAAACACCATATATTTT
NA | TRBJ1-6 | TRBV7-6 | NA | CASSLAGRGNSPLHF | TGTGCCAGCAGCTTAGCTGGCAGGGGAAATTCACCCCTCCACTTT
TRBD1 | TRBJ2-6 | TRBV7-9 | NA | CASRLPGQGFSGANVLTF | TGTGCCAGCAGACTTCCGGGACAGGGGTTCTCTGGGGCCAACGTCCTGACTTTC
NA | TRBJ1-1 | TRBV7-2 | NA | CASSSQGGLTEAFF | TGTGCCAGCAGCTCCCAGGGTGGGTTAACTGAAGCTTTCTTT
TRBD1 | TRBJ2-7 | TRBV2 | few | CASSSGTGFHEQYF | TGTGCCAGCAGTTCCGGGACAGGGTTCCACGAGCAGTACTTC
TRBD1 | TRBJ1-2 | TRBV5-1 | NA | CASSTRTGNGGYTF | TGCGCCAGCAGCACCCGGACAGGGAATGGCGGCTACACCTTC
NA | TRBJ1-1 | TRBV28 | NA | CASSRGGGTEAFF | TGTGCCAGCAGTCGCGGGGGGGGCACTGAAGCTTTCTTT
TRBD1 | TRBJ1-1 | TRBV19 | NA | CASSLSAGQGVTEAFF | TGTGCCAGTAGTTTAAGCGCCGGACAGGGGGTAACTGAAGCTTTCTTT
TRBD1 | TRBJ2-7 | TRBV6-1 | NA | CASSEWGQGVDYEQYF | TGTGCCAGCAGTGAATGGGGACAGGGCGTCGACTACGAGCAGTACTTC
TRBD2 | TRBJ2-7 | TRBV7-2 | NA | CASSPRAGLAIYEQYF | TGTGCCAGCAGCCCAAGAGCGGGACTAGCGATCTACGAGCAGTACTTC
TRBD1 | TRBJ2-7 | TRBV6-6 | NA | CASSGQGIYEQYF | TGTGCCAGCAGTGGACAGGGTATCTACGAGCAGTACTTC
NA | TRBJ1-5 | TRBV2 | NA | CASSSGSLNQPQHF | TGTGCCAGCAGTTCAGGGTCCCTTAATCAGCCCCAGCATTTT
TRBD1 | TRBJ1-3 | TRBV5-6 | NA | CASSRVGQGQSSGNTIYF | TGTGCCAGCAGCCGGGTTGGACAGGGCCAGAGCTCTGGAAACACCATATATTTT
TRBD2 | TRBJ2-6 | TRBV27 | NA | CASSFRGISAGANVLTF | TGTGCCAGCAGTTTCAGAGGGATCTCAGCGGGAGCCAACGTCCTGACTTTC
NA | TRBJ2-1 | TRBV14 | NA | CASSQELVGDNEQFF | TGTGCCAGCAGCCAAGAGCTGGTGGGAGACAATGAGCAGTTCTTC
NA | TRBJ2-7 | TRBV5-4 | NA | CASSLLGGASYEQYF | TGTGCCAGCAGCTTGTTGGGGGGGGCCTCCTACGAGCAGTACTTC
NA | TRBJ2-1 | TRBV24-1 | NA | CATSDPSGAAMDEQFF | TGTGCCACCAGTGATCCGAGCGGCGCAGCCATGGATGAGCAGTTCTTC
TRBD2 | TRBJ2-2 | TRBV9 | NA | CASSVAGGRTTGELFF | TGTGCCAGCAGCGTAGCGGGGGGGCGAACAACCGGGGAGCTGTTTTTT
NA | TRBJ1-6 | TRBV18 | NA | CASSPYRADSPLHF | TGTGCCAGCTCACCATACAGGGCTGATTCACCCCTCCACTTT
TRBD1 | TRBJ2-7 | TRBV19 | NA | CASAPGTGGYEQYF | TGTGCCAGTGCCCCCGGGACAGGGGGATACGAGCAGTACTTC
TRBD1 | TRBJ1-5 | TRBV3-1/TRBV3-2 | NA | CASSPDRGLYSNQPQHF | TGTGCCAGCAGCCCAGACAGGGGCCTCTATAGCAATCAGCCCCAGCATTTT
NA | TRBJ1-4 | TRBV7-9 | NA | CASSFGGSNEKLFF | TGTGCCAGCAGCTTCGGAGGAAGTAATGAAAAACTGTTTTTT
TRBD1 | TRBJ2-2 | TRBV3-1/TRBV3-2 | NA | CASSRQGATGELFF | TGTGCCAGCAGTCGACAGGGGGCTACCGGGGAGCTGTTTTTT
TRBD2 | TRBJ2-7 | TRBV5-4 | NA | CASSHPLAGSSYEQYF | TGTGCCAGCAGCCACCCACTAGCGGGGAGCTCCTACGAGCAGTACTTC
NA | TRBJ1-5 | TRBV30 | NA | CAWSARDKGYNQPQHF | TGTGCCTGGAGTGCCAGGGACAAGGGTTACAATCAGCCCCAGCATTTT
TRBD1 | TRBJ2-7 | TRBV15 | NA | CATSRSALDRAEQYF | TGTGCCACCAGCCGGAGCGCCTTAGACAGGGCCGAGCAGTACTTC
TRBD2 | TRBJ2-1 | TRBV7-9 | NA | CASSLAPGRGTYNEQFF | TGTGCCAGCAGCTTAGCTCCGGGGCGGGGGACCTACAATGAGCAGTTCTTC
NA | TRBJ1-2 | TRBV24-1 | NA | CATSDFGGIYGYTF | TGTGCCACCAGTGATTTCGGGGGGATCTATGGCTACACCTTC
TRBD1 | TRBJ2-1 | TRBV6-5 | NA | CASTGSDRVVNEQFF | TGTGCCAGCACAGGGTCCGACAGGGTAGTAAATGAGCAGTTCTTC